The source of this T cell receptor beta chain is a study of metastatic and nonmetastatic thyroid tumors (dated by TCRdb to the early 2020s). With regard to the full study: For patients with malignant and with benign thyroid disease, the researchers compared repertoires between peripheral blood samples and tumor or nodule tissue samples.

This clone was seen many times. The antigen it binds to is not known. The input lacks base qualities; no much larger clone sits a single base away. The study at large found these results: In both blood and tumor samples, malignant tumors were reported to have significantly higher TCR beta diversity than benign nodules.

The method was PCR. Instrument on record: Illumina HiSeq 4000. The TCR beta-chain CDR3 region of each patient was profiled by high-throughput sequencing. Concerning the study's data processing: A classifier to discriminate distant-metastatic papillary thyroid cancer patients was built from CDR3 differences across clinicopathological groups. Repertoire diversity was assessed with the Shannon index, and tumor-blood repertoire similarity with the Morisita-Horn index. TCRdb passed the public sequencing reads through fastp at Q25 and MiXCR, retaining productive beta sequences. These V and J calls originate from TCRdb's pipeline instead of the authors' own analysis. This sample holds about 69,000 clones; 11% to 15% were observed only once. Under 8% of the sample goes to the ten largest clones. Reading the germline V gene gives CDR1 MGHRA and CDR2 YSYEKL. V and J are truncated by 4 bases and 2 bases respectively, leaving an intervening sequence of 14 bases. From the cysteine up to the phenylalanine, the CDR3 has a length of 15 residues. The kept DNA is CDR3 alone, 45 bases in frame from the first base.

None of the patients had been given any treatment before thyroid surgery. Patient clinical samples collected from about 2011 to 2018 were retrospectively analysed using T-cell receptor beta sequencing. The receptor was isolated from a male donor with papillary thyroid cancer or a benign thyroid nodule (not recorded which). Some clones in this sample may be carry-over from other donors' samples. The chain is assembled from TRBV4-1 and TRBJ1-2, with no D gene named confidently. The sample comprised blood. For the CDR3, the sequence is CASSLARGTNYGYTF. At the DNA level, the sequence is TGCGCCAGCAGCCTAGCCCGCGGCACCAACTATGGCTACACCTTC.